This TCR beta chain was recovered during a study of blood T cell repertoires in COVID-19. As for the study in general: Samples of COVID-19 (acute and convalescent) were obtained from the United States, Italy and Spain. T cells, B-cell-depleted T cells, or PBMCs supplied cDNA or gDNA.

Clinical history as reported by participants underpinned cohort assignment. Clones were sequenced by immunoSEQ multiplex PCR, and TCRdb holds only the in-frame ones, with some missing. There are roughly 200,000 clones in the sample; about 82% occur only once, and around 6% lies in the top ten. Per the germline V gene, CDR1 is PRHDT and CDR2 is FYEKMQ (reference sequence). Trimming removed 0 bases from V and 0 bases from J, with 6 bases in between. The CDR3 totals 15 residues. Source material: PBMCs or T cells enriched from blood (not recorded which). The chain carries TRBV13 and TRBJ1-5; D is unclear. This sequence was found in a man in his forties with acute COVID-19. This chain's CDR3 is CASSLGQPSNQPQHF. The CDR3 DNA follows: TGTGCCAGCAGCTTAGGACAGCCTAGCAATCAGCCCCAGCATTTT.